The 31 T cell receptor beta chains below were found in one sample sequenced in a study of monozygotic twins with inflammatory bowel disease. TCRdb re-called the 5' RACE reads, yielding one record per CDR3 amino acid sequence without DNA. Its listing shows about 450,000 distinct CDR3 sequences. Input material: blood. Every receptor here comes from a human donor with ulcerative colitis or Crohn's disease, or a healthy co-twin of an affected twin (not recorded which).

The chain uses TRBV7-9 and TRBJ1-2; TCRdb calls TRBD1, which cannot be checked without DNA. CDR3 length: 13 residues. Germline V gene lookup returns CDR1 SEHNR and CDR2 FQNEAQ (reference sequence). CDR3: CASSPSQGGRYTF.

The genes are TRBV7-9 and TRBJ2-3. The germline V gene has CDR1 SEHNR and CDR2 FQNEAQ (reference sequence). This CDR3 comprises 12 residues. CDR3 sequence: CASVSRTDTQYF.

The chain links TRBV20-1 to TRBJ1-1; lacking DNA, the TRBD1 call made by TCRdb goes unchecked. The germline V gene has CDR1 DFQATT and CDR2 SNEGSKA (reference sequence). This CDR3 contains 13 residues. The CDR3 region is CSARSPDGTEAFF.

V and J are TRBV20-1 and TRBJ1-5. Germline CDR1 DFQATT, CDR2 SNEGSKA (reference sequence). The CDR3 length is 14 residues. CDR3 in amino acids: CSPGGPSAGQPQHF.

The chain couples TRBV3-1 to TRBJ1-6; TCRdb selects TRBD1, and the lack of DNA leaves this call unchecked. CDR3 size: 15 residues. Germline V gene data show CDR1 as LGHDT and CDR2 as YNNKEL (reference sequence). CDR3 loop: CASSQDWIPGSPLHF.

The rearrangement uses TRBV6-5 and TRBJ2-7. Germline V lookup: CDR1 MNHEY, CDR2 SVGAGI. This CDR3 comprises 17 residues. This chain's CDR3 is CASSYSNSILNSYEQYF.

The chain joins TRBV5-6 to TRBJ1-5. In germline, CDR1 is SGHDT, CDR2 YYEEEE. This CDR3 has 19 residues. The chain's CDR3 is CASSLAAGFLTYSNQPQHF.

The chain couples TRBV12-3 or TRBV12-4 to TRBJ1-4; the D gene TCRdb calls, TRBD1, cannot be checked with no DNA. The CDR3 loop spans 15 amino acids. CDR3 protein: CASSLQTGDNEKLFF.

V gene TRBV10-3 combines with J gene TRBJ1-1; the TCRdb D gene call, TRBD1, has no DNA to confirm it. The CDR3 is 14 residues long. Germline values: CDR1 ENHRY, CDR2 SYGVKD. The chain's CDR3 is CAISPTGVKTEAFF.

The CDR3 reads CASSLAIGGQGKTEAFF. The chain recombines TRBV7-2 with TRBJ1-1; TCRdb's D call of TRBD1 is untestable without DNA. Germline V CDR1 and CDR2: SGHTA, FQGNSA. The length of the CDR3 is 17 residues.

The V call is TRBV20-1, the J call TRBJ2-5; TCRdb outputs TRBD2, but without DNA this stays unchecked. This CDR3 region has 20 residues. Germline assignment: CDR1 DFQATT and CDR2 SNEGSKA (reference sequence). CDR3 sequence reads: CSARDILTGVTPTHQETQYF.

This chain uses TRBV20-1 with TRBJ2-7. This CDR3 contains 13 residues. Germline V gene data show CDR1 as DFQATT and CDR2 as SNEGSKA (reference sequence). CDR3 region: CSAGSGDSYEQYF.

CDR3 region: CSARGLAGGPSYEQYF. The chain carries TRBV20-1 and TRBJ2-7; checking the TCRdb D call of TRBD2 is not possible without DNA. Germline loops: CDR1 DFQATT, CDR2 SNEGSKA (reference sequence). This CDR3 is 16 amino acids long.

The genes are TRBV7-9 and TRBJ2-7; TCRdb selects TRBD1, and the lack of DNA leaves this call unchecked. The length of the CDR3 is 14 residues. Germline lookup yields CDR1 SEHNR and CDR2 FQNEAQ (reference sequence). The CDR3 protein is CASTETAALYEQYF.

This chain connects TRBV28 to TRBJ1-5; no DNA is available, so the TRBD1 call from TCRdb remains unchecked. The CDR3 is 16 residues long. CDR1 MDHEN and CDR2 SYDVKM come from the germline V gene. CDR3: CASSLKGISGNQPQHF.

The chain recombines TRBV9 with TRBJ2-2. In germline, CDR1 is SGDLS, CDR2 YYNGEE. The CDR3 extends over 13 amino acids. The CDR3 protein is CASSRVVTGELFF.

This sequence joins TRBV20-1 and TRBJ1-1. The CDR3 has 11 residues. From germline, CDR1 is DFQATT and CDR2 SNEGSKA (reference sequence). The CDR3 loop reads CSASGITEAFF.

V usage is TRBV20-1 and J usage is TRBJ2-1; TCRdb names TRBD2, which stays unverified in the absence of DNA. This CDR3 is built from 15 residues. CDR1 is DFQATT and CDR2 is SNEGSKA in the germline V gene (reference sequence). CDR3 region: CSAPGLAGLNNEQFF.

The chain combines TRBV19 with TRBJ2-7; TCRdb's D call of TRBD1 is untestable without DNA. Germline CDR1 reads LNHDA; CDR2 reads SQIVND (reference sequence). The CDR3 consists of 15 residues. The CDR3 region is CASSLRQGYSYEQYF. The full variable domain, with the rest looked up from reference TRBV19 and TRBJ2-7, is DGGITQSPKYLFRKEGQNVTLSCEQNLNHDAMYWYRQDPGQGLRLIYYSQIVNDFQKGDIAEGYSVSREKKESFPLTVTSAQKNPTAFYLCASSLRQGYSYEQYFGPGTRLTVT.

The V gene is TRBV5-1, the J gene TRBJ2-1; TCRdb picks TRBD1, but there is no DNA to check that call. Germline CDR1 and CDR2: SGHRS and YFSETQ. This CDR3 has 13 residues. CDR3 in amino acids: CASSFRQGNEQFF.

The CDR3 reads CASSSRQGVSNQPQHF. The rearrangement uses TRBV19 and TRBJ1-5; TCRdb selects TRBD1, and the lack of DNA leaves this call unchecked. Germline V gene sequence: CDR1 LNHDA, CDR2 SQIVND (reference sequence). The CDR3 contains 16 residues.

The V and J genes are TRBV20-1 and TRBJ1-2; TCRdb reports TRBD1, a call that lacks DNA to check it against. Germline assignment: CDR1 DFQATT and CDR2 SNEGSKA (reference sequence). The length of the CDR3 is 13 residues. CDR3 in amino acids: CSASEGAVDGYTF.

The V and J genes are TRBV29-1 and TRBJ1-4. This CDR3 has 11 amino acids. Germline V gene lookup returns CDR1 SQVTM and CDR2 ANQGSEA. The CDR3 region is CSGRTNEKLFF. Complete variable domain (other parts from reference TRBV29-1 and TRBJ1-4): SAVISQKPSRDICQRGTSLTIQCQVDSQVTMMFWYRQQPGQSLTLIATANQGSEATYESGFVIDKFPISRPNLTFSTLTVSNMSPEDSSIYLCSGRTNEKLFFGSGTQLSVL.

The V call is TRBV19, the J call TRBJ2-3; TCRdb's D call, TRBD2, is unchecked because there is no DNA. The germline V gene encodes CDR1 LNHDA and CDR2 SQIVND (reference sequence). This CDR3 has 17 residues. CDR3 sequence reads: CASSIQTSGRGTDTQYF.

V usage is TRBV19 and J usage is TRBJ1-1; TCRdb designates TRBD1, a call that cannot be tested without DNA. Germline assignment: CDR1 LNHDA and CDR2 SQIVND (reference sequence). This CDR3 comprises 15 residues. CDR3 amino acids: CASSIPGQGRSEAFF.

J is TRBJ2-7 and V is TRBV7-9; TCRdb's assignment of TRBD1 cannot be checked, as there is no DNA. Germline V gene data show CDR1 as SEHNR and CDR2 as FQNEAQ (reference sequence). This CDR3 region has 11 residues. CDR3 sequence reads: CASSPGGAEYF.

This sequence joins TRBV29-1 and TRBJ2-1; TCRdb returns TRBD2, unconfirmable since there is no DNA. This CDR3 contains 15 residues. The germline CDR1 and CDR2 sequences are SQVTM and ANQGSEA. This CDR3 reads CSVTPGLAGNNEQFF.

This chain joins TRBV6-5 and TRBJ2-1. CDR3 length equals 16 residues. Germline V gene lookup returns CDR1 MNHEY and CDR2 SVGAGI. CDR3 protein: CASSLRIGLISVEQFF.

CDR3 region: CASQTATYGYTF. The chain employs TRBV28 and TRBJ1-2. This CDR3 is built from 12 residues. Germline assignment: CDR1 MDHEN and CDR2 SYDVKM.

This sequence joins TRBV6-2 or TRBV6-3 and TRBJ2-7; TCRdb proposes TRBD1, but this gene call is untestable without DNA. CDR1 is MNHEY and CDR2 is SVGEGT in the germline V gene. This CDR3 is built from 16 residues. The CDR3 protein is CASSPNRGRNDHEQYF.

J is TRBJ2-7 and V is TRBV4-3; TCRdb lists TRBD2, though no DNA is available to test this call. CDR1 is LGHNA and CDR2 is YSLEER in the germline V gene. The CDR3 spans 17 residues. The CDR3 loop reads CASSPREGGRENYEQYF.